Listed here are 26 T cell receptor beta chains from one sample, sequenced in a study of blood T cell repertoires in COVID-19. Clones were read by immunoSEQ multiplex PCR, and TCRdb kept only the in-frame ones, dropping some. The sample records 200,000 or so clones, approximately 80% being singletons. The sequenced material came from peripheral blood. The receptors stem from a woman older than 75 with acute or convalescent COVID-19.

The gene calls are TRBV18 and TRBJ2-7; the D is unclear. The ends were cut back, 5 bases at V and 0 bases at J, with 14 bases in the middle. The CDR3 extends over 15 amino acids. Per the germline V gene, CDR1 is KGHSH and CDR2 is LQKENI. The CDR3 loop reads CASSTPQHNSYEQYF. The DNA for the CDR3 is TGTGCCAGCTCAACGCCTCAACACAACTCCTACGAGCAGTACTTC.

The V gene is TRBV11-2, the J gene TRBJ1-1, with D unclear. The CDR3 length is 16 residues. Germline CDR1 reads SGHAT; CDR2 reads FQNNGV. V was shortened by 1 base and J by 4 bases, with 16 bases between the two germline ends. This chain's CDR3 is CASSLGVLGRPTEAFF. CDR3 sequence (DNA): TGTGCCAGCAGCTTAGGCGTTCTGGGCCGGCCCACTGAAGCTTTCTTT.

The chain recombines TRBV3-1 (or the pseudogene TRBV3-2) with TRBJ2-3, with D perhaps TRBD1 (5 bases). The CDR3 covers 15 residues. Germline CDR1 is LGHDT and CDR2 is YNNKEL (reference sequence). Trimming took off 4 bases at V and 3 bases at J, with 14 bases between the two ends. The CDR3 reads CASSLRQTETDTQYF. The CDR3 nucleotides are TGTGCCAGCAGCCTTCGACAGACGGAGACAGATACGCAGTATTTT.

This chain joins TRBV4-1 and TRBJ1-2; the match to TRBD1 covers 7 bases. J gave up 4 bases and V 1 base, and 6 bases lay outside the gene matches. The CDR3 runs to 15 residues. Germline V CDR1 and CDR2: MGHRA, YSYEKL. CDR3 DNA sequence: TGCGCCAGCAGCCAAGCCCAGGGGGGAGCCTATGGCTACACCTTC. Its protein product is CASSQAQGGAYGYTF.

The J gene is TRBJ2-3, the V gene TRBV10-1; D is unclear. V dropped 6 bases and J dropped 1 base, with 20 bases sitting between them. The germline V gene has CDR1 WNHNN and CDR2 SYGVQD (reference sequence). This CDR3 comprises 17 residues. The chain's CDR3 is CASREPFGGLCTDTQYF. DNA of the CDR3: TGCGCCAGCAGGGAACCTTTCGGCGGCCTCTGCACAGATACGCAGTATTTT.

The J gene is TRBJ2-5, the V gene TRBV19, with 8 bases that match TRBD1. Germline loops: CDR1 LNHDA, CDR2 SQIVND (reference sequence). This CDR3 has 15 amino acids. The ends lost 4 bases at V and 4 bases at J; junction bases unmatched: 8. CDR3 nucleotides: TGTGCCAGTAGTAAGGGCCAGGGGGCGAGAGAGACCCAGTACTTC. This encodes CASSKGQGARETQYF.

V usage is TRBV7-6 and J usage is TRBJ1-1; possible D gene TRBD1, 6 bases. The V end was cut by 5 bases, the J end by 0 bases, with 13 bases between. From germline, CDR1 is SGHVS and CDR2 FNYEAQ. This CDR3 has 15 amino acids. CDR3: CASSKRGAMNTEAFF. The CDR3 DNA follows: TGTGCCAGCAGCAAGCGGGGGGCCATGAACACTGAAGCTTTCTTT.

Comments on this clone: Different DNA sequences within this sample yield the same CDR3. The chain links TRBV3-1 (or the pseudogene TRBV3-2) to TRBJ2-1, with 7 positions matching TRBD2. V was clipped by 3 bases and J by 1 base; unmatched bases: 6. Germline V lookup: CDR1 LGHDT, CDR2 YNNKEL (reference sequence). The CDR3 totals 16 residues. DNA of the CDR3: TGTGCCAGCAGCCACCCCCTAGCGGTTTCCTACAATGAGCAGTTCTTC. Protein: CASSHPLAVSYNEQFF.

This clone was recorded a few times. The chain couples TRBV5-6 to TRBJ1-5, with 7 bases matching TRBD1. The germline V gene encodes CDR1 SGHDT and CDR2 YYEEEE. The CDR3 contains 14 residues. V was clipped by 4 bases and J by 6 bases; unmatched bases: 7. The CDR3 region has the DNA TGTGCCAGCAGCGGACAGGTGGGGAGTCAGCCCCAGCATTTT. This codes for CASSGQVGSQPQHF.

The V and J genes are TRBV19 and TRBJ1-4; 7 nucleotides line up with TRBD1. CDR3 length: 13 residues. Trimming took 6 bases from V and 5 from J; bases not matched to a gene: 3. Germline lookup yields CDR1 LNHDA and CDR2 SQIVND (reference sequence). Here the CDR3 DNA reads TGTGCCAGTAGGGACAGGACAAATGAAAAACTGTTTTTT. Protein sequence: CASRDRTNEKLFF. Full variable domain (missing parts from reference TRBV19 and TRBJ1-4): DGGITQSPKYLFRKEGQNVTLSCEQNLNHDAMYWYRQDPGQGLRLIYYSQIVNDFQKGDIAEGYSVSREKKESFPLTVTSAQKNPTAFYLCASRDRTNEKLFFGSGTQLSVL.

This clone showed up just once. The chain joins TRBV6-5 to TRBJ2-1; TRBD2 agrees at 9 bases. The germline CDR1 and CDR2 sequences are MNHEY and SVGAGI. Trimming cost V 1 base and J 5 bases; bases outside gene matches: 3. This CDR3 region has 15 residues. In nucleotides, the CDR3 is TGTGCCAGCAGTTACTTGCTAGCGGGAAACAATGAGCAGTTCTTC. Translated, it gives CASSYLLAGNNEQFF.

Of note for this clone: Different DNA sequences within this sample yield the same CDR3. The chain employs TRBV14 and TRBJ2-7, with D possibly TRBD2 on 5 matching bases. This CDR3 is 12 amino acids long. Trimming cost V 4 bases and J 2 bases, with 6 bases left between them. Germline CDR1 reads SGHDN; CDR2 reads FVKESK. CDR3 in amino acids: CASSRGTYEQYF. CDR3 nucleotides: TGTGCCAGCAGCCGAGGGACCTACGAGCAGTACTTC.

The CDR3 coding sequence is TGTGCCAGCAGCACCGGGATAGAGGGCGAGCAGTACTTC. It yields the protein CASSTGIEGEQYF. The chain couples TRBV7-9 to TRBJ2-7; maybe TRBD2 (5 bases). Trimming took 5 bases from V and 6 from J, leaving 14 bases between them. Germline V CDR1 and CDR2: SEHNR, FQNEAQ (reference sequence). This CDR3 is 13 amino acids long.

This clone was recorded only once. The chain uses TRBV29-1 and TRBJ2-1; D possibly corresponds to TRBD2 (5 bases). V lost 3 bases to trimming and J lost 6 bases, with 21 bases between them. The CDR3 has 16 residues. The V gene's germline CDR1 is SQVTM and CDR2 ANQGSEA. CDR3 sequence (DNA): TGCAGCGTTGATTCCAAAAAGAGAGGGTGGGCCAATGAGCAGTTCTTC. Translated: CSVDSKKRGWANEQFF.

The chain has TRBV19 and TRBJ1-5, with 11 nucleotides matching TRBD1. This CDR3 has 15 residues. J was trimmed by 6 bases and V by 2 bases; bases with no gene match: 3. Germline values: CDR1 LNHDA, CDR2 SQIVND (reference sequence). The CDR3 protein is CASSIRTGGGQPQHF. CDR3 bases: TGTGCCAGTAGTATAAGGACAGGGGGCGGTCAGCCCCAGCATTTT.

V is TRBV10-3 and J is TRBJ2-4; 9 positions match TRBD1. Germline CDR1 reads ENHRY; CDR2 reads SYGVKD. The V segment lost 3 bases and the J segment 2 bases; nucleotides outside the gene matches: 11. The CDR3 covers 18 residues. CDR3 protein: CAISEGPGDRETKNIQYF. CDR3 bases: TGTGCCATCAGTGAAGGCCCCGGGGACAGGGAGACCAAAAACATTCAGTACTTC.

J is TRBJ2-7 and V is TRBV6-2 or TRBV6-3; 10 bases map to TRBD2. The CDR3 contains 17 residues. In germline, CDR1 is MNHEY, CDR2 SVGEGT. The V segment lost 3 bases and the J segment 4 bases; nucleotides outside the gene matches: 12. DNA for the CDR3: TGTGCCAGCAGTTATCATCCCAGCGGGGGGGCAGTTTACGAGCAGTACTTC. It translates to CASSYHPSGGAVYEQYF.

The V gene is TRBV10-1, the J gene TRBJ2-3, with 14 bases that match TRBD2. In germline, CDR1 is WNHNN, CDR2 SYGVQD (reference sequence). V lost 2 bases to trimming and J lost 6 bases; unmatched junction nucleotides: 4. This CDR3 comprises 16 residues. The chain's CDR3 is CASSEGTSGSGDTQYF. CDR3 bases: TGCGCCAGCAGTGAGGGGACTAGCGGGAGTGGGGATACGCAGTATTTT.

J is TRBJ1-6 and V is TRBV14; D remains unclear. The CDR3 extends over 12 amino acids. Germline CDR1 is SGHDN and CDR2 is FVKESK. V lost 4 bases and J 6 bases, leaving 4 bases between the germline ends. CDR3 loop: CASSPSNSPLHF. CDR3 bases: TGTGCCAGCAGCCCCAGTAATTCACCCCTCCACTTT.

The V and J genes are TRBV19 and TRBJ1-5; D is possibly TRBD1 (6 bases). The germline V gene encodes CDR1 LNHDA and CDR2 SQIVND (reference sequence). The CDR3 consists of 17 residues. V was pared by 3 bases and J by 0 bases, with 15 bases between. The CDR3 here is CASSIPRGVLSNQPQHF. For the CDR3, the DNA is TGTGCCAGTAGTATTCCCAGGGGCGTACTTAGCAATCAGCCCCAGCATTTT.

The rearrangement joins TRBV5-4 to TRBJ2-7; 7 bases map to TRBD1. CDR1 is SGHNT and CDR2 is YYREEE in the germline V gene (reference sequence). The V and J ends lost 4 bases and 5 bases, in that order; junction bases with no gene match: 9. The CDR3 contains 14 residues. The CDR3 here is CASSKGTAWDEQYF. The CDR3 DNA reads TGTGCCAGCAGCAAAGGGACAGCTTGGGACGAGCAGTACTTC.

This clone was detected a few times. The V gene is TRBV11-2, the J gene TRBJ1-1; the D is unclear. The V gene lost 1 base and the J gene lost 4 bases, with 7 bases spanning the gap. This CDR3 comprises 13 residues. Germline loops: CDR1 SGHAT, CDR2 FQNNGV. The CDR3 region is CASSLVRGTEAFF. CDR3 in DNA: TGTGCCAGCAGCTTAGTTCGCGGCACTGAAGCTTTCTTT.

The chain joins TRBV6-6 to TRBJ2-3; D not certain. Trimming removed 7 bases from V and 2 bases from J, with 13 bases in between. Germline CDR1 and CDR2: MNHNY and SVGAGI (reference sequence). This CDR3 spans 14 amino acids. CDR3 sequence: CASTYRSPTDTQYF. For the CDR3, the DNA is TGTGCCAGCACCTACCGAAGTCCCACAGATACGCAGTATTTT.

The CDR3 bases are TGTGCCAGCACCTCTCCGGGACAGCACTACGAGCAGTACTTC. Translation: CASTSPGQHYEQYF. The J gene is TRBJ2-7, the V gene TRBV28; TRBD1 matches 7 bases. This CDR3 contains 14 residues. Germline CDR1 and CDR2: MDHEN and SYDVKM. Trimming removed 7 bases from V and 3 bases from J; junction bases left unmatched: 9.

The genes are TRBV9 and TRBJ2-7; 9 bases map to TRBD1. This CDR3 is built from 15 residues. Germline lookup yields CDR1 SGDLS and CDR2 YYNGEE. J lost 3 bases, V lost 0 bases, and 4 bases had no gene match. The CDR3 loop reads CASSVAGQGIYEQYF. The CDR3 DNA is TGTGCCAGCAGCGTAGCTGGACAGGGGATCTACGAGCAGTACTTC.

The chain joins TRBV9 to TRBJ1-4; TRBD1 aligns across 12 bases. CDR3 length: 16 residues. Losses at the gene ends were 4 bases for V and 8 bases for J; bases not matched to a gene: 9. Germline V gives CDR1 SGDLS, CDR2 YYNGEE. CDR3 sequence reads: CASSLGQGAGGEKLFF. The CDR3 nucleotides read TGTGCCAGCAGCCTGGGACAGGGGGCTGGCGGGGAAAAACTGTTTTTT.